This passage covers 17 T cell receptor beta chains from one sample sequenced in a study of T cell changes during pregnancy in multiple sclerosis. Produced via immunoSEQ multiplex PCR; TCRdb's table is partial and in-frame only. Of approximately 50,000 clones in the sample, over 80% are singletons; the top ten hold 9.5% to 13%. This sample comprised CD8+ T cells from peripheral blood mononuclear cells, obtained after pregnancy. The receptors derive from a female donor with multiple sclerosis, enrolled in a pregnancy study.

CDR3: CASSQESPAYSGEAFF. CDR3 in DNA: TGCGCCAGCAGCCAAGAGTCACCAGCCTACTCGGGTGAAGCTTTCTTT. The chain links TRBV4-1 to TRBJ1-1; D gene uncertain. V was clipped by 0 bases and J by 7 bases, with 18 bases between them. This CDR3 spans 16 amino acids. Germline values: CDR1 MGHRA, CDR2 YSYEKL.

Here the CDR3 reads CASSWTSGGTDTQYF. The CDR3, as DNA: TGTGCCAGCAGTTGGACTAGCGGGGGGACAGATACGCAGTATTTT. The chain recombines TRBV6-6 with TRBJ2-3, with 14 positions matching TRBD2. Germline CDR1 is MNHNY and CDR2 is SVGAGI (reference sequence). The CDR3 consists of 15 residues. The ends lost 4 bases at V and 3 bases at J; junction bases unmatched: 0.

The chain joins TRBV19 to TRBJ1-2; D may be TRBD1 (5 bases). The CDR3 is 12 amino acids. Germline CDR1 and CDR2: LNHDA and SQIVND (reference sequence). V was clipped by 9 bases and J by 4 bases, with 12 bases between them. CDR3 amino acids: CASSGAVYGYTF. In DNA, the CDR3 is TGTGCCAGCAGCGGGGCTGTCTATGGCTACACCTTC.

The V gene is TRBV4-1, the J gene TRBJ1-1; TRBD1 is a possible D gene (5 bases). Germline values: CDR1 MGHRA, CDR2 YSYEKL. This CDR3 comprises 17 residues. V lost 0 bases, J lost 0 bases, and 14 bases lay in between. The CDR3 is CASSQDSQGLMNTEAFF. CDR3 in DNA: TGCGCCAGCAGCCAAGATAGCCAGGGCCTAATGAACACTGAAGCTTTCTTT.

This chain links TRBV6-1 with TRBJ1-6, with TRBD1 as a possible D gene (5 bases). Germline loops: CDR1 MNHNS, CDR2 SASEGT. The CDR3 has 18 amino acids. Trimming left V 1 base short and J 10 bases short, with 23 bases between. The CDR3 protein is CASSEGEGVLFGRSPLHF. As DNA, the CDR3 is TGTGCCAGCAGTGAAGGCGAAGGGGTACTATTCGGTCGATCACCCCTCCACTTT.

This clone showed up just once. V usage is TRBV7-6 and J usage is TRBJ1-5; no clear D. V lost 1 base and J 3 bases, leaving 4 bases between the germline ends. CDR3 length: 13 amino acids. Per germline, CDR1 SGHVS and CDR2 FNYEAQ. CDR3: CASSLGPNQPQHF. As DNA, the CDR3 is TGTGCCAGCAGCTTAGGGCCCAATCAGCCCCAGCATTTT.

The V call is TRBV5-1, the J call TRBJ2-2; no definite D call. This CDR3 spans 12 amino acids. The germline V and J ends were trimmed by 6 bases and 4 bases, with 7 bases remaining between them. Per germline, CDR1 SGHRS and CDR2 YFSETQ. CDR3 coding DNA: TGCGCCAGCATATCCGGCACCGGGGAGCTGTTTTTT. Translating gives CASISGTGELFF.

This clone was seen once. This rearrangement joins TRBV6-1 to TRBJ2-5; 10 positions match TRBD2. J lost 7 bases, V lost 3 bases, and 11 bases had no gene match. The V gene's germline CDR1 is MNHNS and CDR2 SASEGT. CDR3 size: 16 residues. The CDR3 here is CASSDFGAGGRGTQYF. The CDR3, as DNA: TGTGCCAGCAGTGATTTCGGAGCGGGGGGGCGGGGGACCCAGTACTTC.

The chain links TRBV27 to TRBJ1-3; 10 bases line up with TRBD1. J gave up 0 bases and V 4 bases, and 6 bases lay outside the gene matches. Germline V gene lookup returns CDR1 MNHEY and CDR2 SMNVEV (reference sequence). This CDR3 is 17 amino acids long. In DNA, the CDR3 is TGTGCCAGCAGTTCGGGACAGGGGCCCGTCTCTGGAAACACCATATATTTT. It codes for CASSSGQGPVSGNTIYF.

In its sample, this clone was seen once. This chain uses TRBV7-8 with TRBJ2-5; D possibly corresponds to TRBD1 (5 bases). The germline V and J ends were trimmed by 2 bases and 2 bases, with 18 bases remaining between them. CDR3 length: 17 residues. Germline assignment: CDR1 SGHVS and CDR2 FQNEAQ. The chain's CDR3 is CASSLTYPGNIQETQYF. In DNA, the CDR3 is TGTGCCAGCAGCTTAACGTATCCAGGGAATATTCAAGAGACCCAGTACTTC.

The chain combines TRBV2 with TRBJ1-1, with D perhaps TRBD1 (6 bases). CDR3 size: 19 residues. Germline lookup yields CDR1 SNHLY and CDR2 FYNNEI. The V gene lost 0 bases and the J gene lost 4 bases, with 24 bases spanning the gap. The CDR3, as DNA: TGTGCCAGCAGTGAAGCGCTTTTGGCAGGGGAGGGTTGGGGCACTGAAGCTTTCTTT. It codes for CASSEALLAGEGWGTEAFF. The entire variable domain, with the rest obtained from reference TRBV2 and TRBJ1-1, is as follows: EPEVTQTPSHQVTQMGQEVILRCVPISNHLYFYWYRQILGQKVEFLVSFYNNEISEKSEIFDDQFSVERPDGSNFTLKIRSTKLEDSAMYFCASSEALLAGEGWGTEAFFGQGTRLTVV.

CDR3 amino acids: CASSWTDNYGYTF. For the CDR3, the DNA is TGTGCCAGCAGTTGGACAGATAACTATGGCTACACCTTC. The chain links TRBV28 to TRBJ1-2; D possibly corresponds to TRBD1 (6 bases). The CDR3 runs 13 residues. The germline CDR1 and CDR2 sequences are MDHEN and SYDVKM. The V end lost 4 bases, the J end lost 1 base, and 7 bases lay between the germline ends.

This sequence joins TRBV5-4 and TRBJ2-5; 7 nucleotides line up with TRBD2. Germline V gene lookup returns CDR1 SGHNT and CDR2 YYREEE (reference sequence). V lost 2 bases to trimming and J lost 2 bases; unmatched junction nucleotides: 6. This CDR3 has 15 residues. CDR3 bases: TGTGCCAGCAGCTTTTTCGGGGGGTCTCAAGAGACCCAGTACTTC. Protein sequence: CASSFFGGSQETQYF.

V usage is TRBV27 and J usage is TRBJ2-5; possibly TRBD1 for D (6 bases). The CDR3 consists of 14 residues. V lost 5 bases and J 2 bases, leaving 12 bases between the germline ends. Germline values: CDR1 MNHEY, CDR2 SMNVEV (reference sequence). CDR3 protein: CASSVDSAQETQYF. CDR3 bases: TGTGCCAGCAGTGTGGACAGTGCTCAAGAGACCCAGTACTTC.

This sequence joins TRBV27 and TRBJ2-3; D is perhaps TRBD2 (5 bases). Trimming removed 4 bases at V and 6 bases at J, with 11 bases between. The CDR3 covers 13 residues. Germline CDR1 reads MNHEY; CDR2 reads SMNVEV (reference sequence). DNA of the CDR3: TGTGCCAGCAGTTCTCTCGGGGTGGATACGCAGTATTTT. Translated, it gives CASSSLGVDTQYF.

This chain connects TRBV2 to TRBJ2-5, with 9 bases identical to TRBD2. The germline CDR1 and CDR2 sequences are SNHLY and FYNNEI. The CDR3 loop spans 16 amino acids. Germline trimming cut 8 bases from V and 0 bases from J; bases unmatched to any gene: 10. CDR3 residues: CASEAGGPRYQETQYF. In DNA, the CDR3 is TGTGCCAGCGAAGCGGGGGGCCCGCGTTACCAAGAGACCCAGTACTTC. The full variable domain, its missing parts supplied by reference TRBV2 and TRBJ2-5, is EPEVTQTPSHQVTQMGQEVILRCVPISNHLYFYWYRQILGQKVEFLVSFYNNEISEKSEIFDDQFSVERPDGSNFTLKIRSTKLEDSAMYFCASEAGGPRYQETQYFGPGTRLLVL.

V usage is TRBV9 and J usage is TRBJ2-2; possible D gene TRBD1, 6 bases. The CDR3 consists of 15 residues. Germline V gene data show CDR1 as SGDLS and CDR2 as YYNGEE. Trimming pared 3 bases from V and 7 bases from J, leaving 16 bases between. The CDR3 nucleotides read TGTGCCAGCAGCGGGCCCAGGGGCCGGGGCGGGGAGCTGTTTTTT. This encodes CASSGPRGRGGELFF.